The present entry profiles one TCR beta chain with its context. CDR1 and CDR2 from the germline V gene are GTSNPN and SVGIG (reference sequence). There are 13 residues in the CDR3. V gave up 2 bases and J gave up 6 bases; unmatched junction bases: 4. This sample stems from a study of blood T cell repertoires in COVID-19. Followed longitudinally, the Seattle patients had been enrolled during active infection. Generated by immunoSEQ multiplex PCR, the TCRdb table keeps only in-frame clones and is missing some. This sample carries under 400,000 clones, roughly 90% of them seen once, and the ten largest clones take less than 3%.

The chain couples TRBV30 to TRBJ2-1; 7 nucleotides align to TRBD1. Sequencing was performed on peripheral blood. The sequence came from a woman in her 30s with COVID-19, enrolled during active disease. This CDR3 reads CAWSPGQANEQFF. CDR3 nucleotides: TGTGCCTGGAGTCCCGGACAGGCCAATGAGCAGTTCTTC.